The table lists the clone carrying this T cell receptor (beta chain) with a few counts. This entry comes from a study of CD8+ T cells in alopecia areata. On the study more broadly: Treated patients were given 5 to 10 mg oral tofacitinib twice daily.

Samples from alopecia areata patients were lesional scalp punch biopsies and peripheral blood. Sequencing used cDNA as its template, made by extracting RNA and reverse transcribing it. The protocol was immunoSEQ multiplex PCR, while the TCRdb copy is restricted to in-frame clones and leaves out a portion. The sample lists 150,000 to 190,000 clones; about 53% were seen once. V was pared by 5 bases and J by 4 bases, with 12 bases of the junction left unmatched. CDR3 length equals 16 residues. CDR1 and CDR2 from the germline V gene are SGHTA and FQGNSA. The receptor's source is a human donor with alopecia areata. The chain has TRBV7-2 and TRBJ2-7; TRBD2 matches at 9 bases. The sequencing here drew on CD8+ T cells sorted from blood, taken at week 0. Here the CDR3 DNA reads TGTGCCAGCAGCCTCCCCGCCGGGACTAGCAAGTACGAGCAGTACTTC. The encoded protein is CASSLPAGTSKYEQYF.